Listed here are 28 T cell receptor beta chains from one sample, sequenced in a study of T cell changes during pregnancy in multiple sclerosis (dated by TCRdb to about 2019). Library prep was done by the immunoSEQ multiplex PCR assay. Not all clones reach the TCRdb copy of this immuneACCESS table, which keeps in-frame sequences only. Checked studies attribute under half of the gap to unresolved V genes and leave the rest unexplained. A total of 90,000 or so clones appear in this sample, more than 85% of them only once. Together, the top ten hold 1.5% of the sample. The sample was peripheral blood, taken in the first trimester of pregnancy. The source is a female donor with multiple sclerosis, enrolled in a pregnancy study.

The chain combines TRBV7-9 with TRBJ1-1, with D possibly being TRBD1 (6 bases). CDR3 length: 16 amino acids. V was shortened by 4 bases and J by 3 bases, with 18 bases between the two germline ends. Looked up from germline, CDR1 is SEHNR and CDR2 is FQNEAQ (reference sequence). The CDR3 sequence: CASSSPYRVGDTEAFF. The CDR3 region has the DNA TGTGCCAGCAGCTCGCCGTACAGGGTCGGGGACACTGAAGCTTTCTTT.

The chain is built from TRBV7-9 and TRBJ1-4; D perhaps matches TRBD1 (6 bases). The V and J ends lost 6 bases and 4 bases respectively, with 21 bases between them. The CDR3 is 17 residues long. CDR1 and CDR2 (germline): SEHNR, FQNEAQ (reference sequence). CDR3 sequence (DNA): TGTGCCAGCAGGAACCGACCCGGGACACCGCATAATGAAAAACTGTTTTTT. Translation gives CASRNRPGTPHNEKLFF.

The CDR3, as DNA: TGTGCCAGCAACCCCGCAGGGTTGGGGGCCAACGTCCTGACTTTC. This codes for CASNPAGLGANVLTF. This chain links TRBV28 with TRBJ2-6; possibly TRBD1 for D (5 bases). The germline V gene encodes CDR1 MDHEN and CDR2 SYDVKM. This CDR3 is 15 amino acids long. Trimming stripped 7 bases from V and 4 bases from J, with 14 bases between.

CDR3 sequence reads: CASSPRTGPSSYEQYF. The CDR3 nucleotides read TGTGCCAGCAGCCCCCGGACAGGGCCTTCCTCCTACGAGCAGTACTTC. V is TRBV7-9 and J is TRBJ2-7; TRBD1 agrees at 8 bases. The ends lost 5 bases at V and 0 bases at J; junction bases unmatched: 9. Germline V gives CDR1 SEHNR, CDR2 FQNEAQ (reference sequence). There are 16 residues in the CDR3.

The chain links TRBV25-1 to TRBJ2-7; 12 bases align to TRBD2. The J segment lost 6 bases and the V segment lost 4 bases, leaving 4 bases of the junction unmatched. The CDR3 contains 14 residues. CDR1 and CDR2 (germline): MGHDK, SYGVNS. For the CDR3, the DNA is TGTGCCAGCAGTGGACTAGCGGGAGTAGGCGAGCAGTACTTC. Amino acid sequence: CASSGLAGVGEQYF.

This clone was seen just once. This sequence joins TRBV4-2 and TRBJ1-5; D call uncertain. Looked up from germline, CDR1 is LGHNA and CDR2 is YNFKEQ. V was clipped by 0 bases and J by 4 bases, with 7 bases between them. The CDR3 is 14 amino acids. CDR3 in amino acids: CASSQESVNQPQHF. CDR3 bases: TGTGCCAGCAGCCAAGAGTCGGTTAATCAGCCCCAGCATTTT.

The J gene is TRBJ2-3, the V gene TRBV10-2; 7 bases are shared with TRBD2. Germline assignment: CDR1 WSHSY and CDR2 SAAADI. The CDR3 covers 14 residues. V dropped 9 bases and J dropped 1; count of bases not matched to a gene: 7. The CDR3 is CARGVAGRTDTQYF. In DNA, the CDR3 is TGCGCCAGGGGGGTAGCGGGTCGCACAGATACGCAGTATTTT.

The gene calls are TRBV30 and TRBJ1-1, with D perhaps matching TRBD1 (5 bases). Trimming took 4 bases from V and 4 from J, leaving 13 bases between them. Germline values: CDR1 GTSNPN, CDR2 SVGIG (reference sequence). The CDR3 covers 13 residues. The CDR3 region is CAWNRGLGTEAFF. The CDR3 region has the DNA TGTGCCTGGAACCGGGGACTGGGCACTGAAGCTTTCTTT.

The chain couples TRBV7-9 to TRBJ2-2; unclear D gene. Deletions cut 2 bases from V and 8 bases from J, with 6 bases between. The CDR3 covers 12 residues. Per germline, CDR1 SEHNR and CDR2 FQNEAQ (reference sequence). DNA of the CDR3: TGTGCCAGCAGCTTATCCGGGGGGGAGCTGTTTTTT. Translated: CASSLSGGELFF.

The chain uses TRBV30 and TRBJ2-7; TRBD2 agrees at 14 bases. V lost 4 bases and J lost 4; bases outside the gene matches: 18. This CDR3 spans 19 amino acids. Germline loops: CDR1 GTSNPN, CDR2 SVGIG (reference sequence). CDR3 loop: CAWIRPTGTSGRSGYEQYF. CDR3 bases: TGTGCCTGGATTCGTCCGACGGGGACTAGCGGGAGAAGTGGGTACGAGCAGTACTTC.

The CDR3 region is CASSQSSSGDQHSYNEQFF. The CDR3 region has the DNA TGCGCCAGCAGTCAATCGTCTAGCGGGGACCAGCACTCCTACAATGAGCAGTTCTTC. The chain combines TRBV23-1 with TRBJ2-1; 9 nucleotides line up with TRBD2. TRBV23-1 is known as an ORF, though its function is uncertain. V lost 0 bases, J lost 0 bases, and 9 bases stayed unmatched. CDR3 length: 19 residues.

This chain links TRBV9 with TRBJ2-7; 10 bases line up with TRBD2. Germline-derived CDR1 and CDR2 are SGDLS and YYNGEE. This CDR3 is 15 amino acids long. V was clipped by 4 bases and J by 4 bases; unmatched bases: 8. This chain's CDR3 is CASSPPPSGRYEQYF. The CDR3 nucleotides are TGTGCCAGCAGCCCTCCTCCTAGCGGGAGATACGAGCAGTACTTC.

This chain uses TRBV5-5 with TRBJ2-1; no clear D. Looked up from germline, CDR1 is SGHKS and CDR2 is YYEKEE (reference sequence). V dropped 6 bases and J dropped 4 bases, with 8 bases sitting between them. The length of the CDR3 is 12 residues. CDR3 bases: TGTGCCAGCATCGATCTATACAATGAGCAGTTCTTC. Amino acids: CASIDLYNEQFF.

The chain carries TRBV6-4 and TRBJ2-1; D call uncertain. The CDR3 loop spans 14 amino acids. Germline CDR1 MRHNA, CDR2 SNTAGT. The V gene lost 0 bases and the J gene lost 4 bases, with 7 bases spanning the gap. This CDR3 is CASSDSTGYNEQFF. The CDR3 coding sequence is TGTGCCAGCAGTGACTCGACCGGGTACAATGAGCAGTTCTTC.

The rearrangement joins TRBV27 to TRBJ2-1; 8 nucleotides agree with TRBD1. Looked up from germline, CDR1 is MNHEY and CDR2 is SMNVEV (reference sequence). This CDR3 spans 14 amino acids. Trimming cost V 4 bases and J 10 bases; bases outside gene matches: 9. The CDR3 sequence: CASSSTGANREQFF. The CDR3 coding sequence is TGTGCCAGCAGTTCGACAGGGGCCAACCGGGAGCAGTTCTTC.

The chain uses TRBV7-7 and TRBJ2-7, with D perhaps TRBD2 (5 bases). Trimming stripped 1 base from V and 5 bases from J, with 12 bases between. The CDR3 consists of 14 residues. The V gene's germline CDR1 is SSHAT and CDR2 FNYEAQ (reference sequence). CDR3: CASSLVPGSHEQYF. In DNA, the CDR3 is TGTGCCAGCAGCTTAGTCCCGGGAAGCCACGAGCAGTACTTC.

The chain links TRBV15 to TRBJ2-7, with 7 bases matching TRBD2. This CDR3 has 13 amino acids. J was trimmed by 0 bases and V by 8 bases; bases with no gene match: 4. Germline CDR1 is LNHNV and CDR2 is YYDKDF (reference sequence). CDR3 sequence: CATSTSASYEQYF. Here the CDR3 DNA reads TGTGCCACCTCAACTAGCGCCTCCTACGAGCAGTACTTC.

The gene calls are TRBV2 and TRBJ2-7, with 12 bases fitting TRBD2. V trimming: 3 bases; J trimming: 6 bases; junction bases outside the gene matches: 6. Per the germline V gene, CDR1 is SNHLY and CDR2 is FYNNEI. The CDR3 is 15 residues long. CDR3 in DNA: TGTGCCAGCAGTGACGGAACTAGCGGGAGGAGCGAGCAGTACTTC. Its protein product is CASSDGTSGRSEQYF.

V gene TRBV30 combines with J gene TRBJ1-2; D is possibly TRBD1 (5 bases). V lost 5 bases and J 4 bases, leaving 14 bases between the germline ends. From germline, CDR1 is GTSNPN and CDR2 SVGIG (reference sequence). CDR3 length: 13 residues. The CDR3 reads CAWSPGMAYGYTF. The DNA for the CDR3 is TGTGCCTGGTCCCCAGGGATGGCCTATGGCTACACCTTC.

In DNA, the CDR3 is TGCGCCAGCAGCACCTGGACAGGGGGAGAATACGAGCAGTACTTC. Residues: CASSTWTGGEYEQYF. The chain carries TRBV5-1 and TRBJ2-7, with 10 bases lining up with TRBD1. CDR1 and CDR2 from the germline V gene are SGHRS and YFSETQ. With V trimmed by 4 bases and J by 4 bases, 8 bases remained unmatched. The CDR3 loop spans 15 amino acids.

The gene calls are TRBV6-5 and TRBJ2-2, with 8 bases matching TRBD2. J was trimmed by 3 bases and V by 6 bases; bases with no gene match: 3. The CDR3 totals 14 residues. The germline gives CDR1 MNHEY, CDR2 SVGAGI. As DNA, the CDR3 is TGTGCCAGCAGCCCACTAGCGGACACCGGGGAGCTGTTTTTT. This gives the protein CASSPLADTGELFF.

This clone was counted a single time. The chain is built from TRBV6-6 and TRBJ2-5, with D possibly matching TRBD2 (5 bases). The CDR3 is 14 amino acids. Germline assignment: CDR1 MNHNY and CDR2 SVGAGI (reference sequence). The V end was cut by 2 bases, the J end by 2 bases, with 9 bases between. CDR3 sequence reads: CASSYAPGQETQYF. CDR3 nucleotides: TGTGCCAGCAGTTACGCCCCGGGACAAGAGACCCAGTACTTC.

This clone appeared a few times. The chain combines TRBV10-1 with TRBJ1-3; TRBD1 might be the D (6 bases). Trimming pared 2 bases from V and 9 bases from J, leaving 11 bases between. The germline V gene encodes CDR1 WNHNN and CDR2 SYGVQD (reference sequence). The CDR3 is 13 amino acids. The CDR3 reads CASSERRGATIYF. The DNA for the CDR3 is TGCGCCAGCAGTGAGCGTCGGGGGGCCACCATATATTTT.

V gene TRBV28 combines with J gene TRBJ1-5, with D maybe TRBD1 (5 bases). This CDR3 comprises 14 residues. V dropped 8 bases and J dropped 6 bases, with 17 bases sitting between them. CDR1 and CDR2 from the germline V gene are MDHEN and SYDVKM. In nucleotides, the CDR3 is TGTGCCAGCGGTGGGGCCGGCGGGGCTCAGCCCCAGCATTTT. It specifies CASGGAGGAQPQHF. Supplemented by reference TRBV28 and TRBJ1-5, the full variable domain reads DVKVTQSSRYLVKRTGEKVFLECVQDMDHENMFWYRQDPGLGLRLIYFSYDVKMKEKGDIPEGYSVSREKKERFSLILESASTNQTSMYLCASGGAGGAQPQHFGDGTRLSIL.

This chain uses TRBV7-2 with TRBJ2-1, with D maybe TRBD2 (6 bases). With 5 bases removed from V and 8 bases from J, the gap between germline ends came to 22 bases. CDR1 is SGHTA, CDR2 FQGNSA, per germline. The CDR3 totals 16 residues. In DNA, the CDR3 is TGTGCCAGCAGCCCCCATGGGTCGGGCGGGGCGTATGAGCAGTTCTTC. It is translated as CASSPHGSGGAYEQFF.

This chain joins TRBV19 and TRBJ1-2, with D unresolved. The germline CDR1 and CDR2 sequences are LNHDA and SQIVND (reference sequence). Trimming removed 5 bases at V and 3 bases at J, with 16 bases between. This CDR3 is built from 15 residues. This CDR3 is CASSPRAGSYYGYTF. CDR3 nucleotide sequence: TGTGCCAGTAGTCCCCGTGCAGGTTCATACTATGGCTACACCTTC. Full variable domain (outside the CDR3, taken from reference TRBV19 and TRBJ1-2): DGGITQSPKYLFRKEGQNVTLSCEQNLNHDAMYWYRQDPGQGLRLIYYSQIVNDFQKGDIAEGYSVSREKKESFPLTVTSAQKNPTAFYLCASSPRAGSYYGYTFGSGTRLTVV.

The chain carries TRBV11-2 and TRBJ2-3; D unclear. The germline gives CDR1 SGHAT, CDR2 FQNNGV. The V gene lost 3 bases and the J gene lost 2 bases, with 3 bases spanning the gap. This CDR3 is built from 12 residues. The CDR3 spells CASSFHTDTQYF. As DNA, the CDR3 is TGTGCCAGCAGCTTTCACACAGATACGCAGTATTTT.

Here the CDR3 reads CASSLGGGGMLYNEQFF. The CDR3 DNA follows: TGTGCCAGCAGCTTAGGAGGGGGCGGAATGCTTTACAATGAGCAGTTCTTC. This sequence joins TRBV11-2 and TRBJ2-1; 7 bases map to TRBD1. This CDR3 region has 17 residues. The J segment lost 4 bases and the V segment lost 1 base, leaving 10 bases of the junction unmatched. In germline, CDR1 is SGHAT, CDR2 FQNNGV.